Below, 8 T cell receptor beta chains from the same sample are listed, as sequenced in a study of identical twins. Each CDR3 protein gets one entry after TCRdb re-called the 5' RACE reads with MiXCR. The sample holds fewer than 650,000 distinct CDR3 sequences, 9.5% to 10% seen once. The data were also submitted as part of a second study, on yellow fever vaccine responses in identical twins.

Input material: PBMCs. The receptors stem from a woman between 18 and 29 years old in good health.

V is TRBV20-1 and J is TRBJ2-2; the D gene is possibly TRBD2 (6 bases). Germline assignment: CDR1 DFQATT and CDR2 SNEGSKA (reference sequence). This CDR3 is 16 amino acids long. Trimming shortened V by 1 base and J by 3 bases, and 15 bases separated the two germline ends. The CDR3 DNA is TGCAGTGCTAGAGGGCAAGGGCGGGATGACACCGGGGAGCTGTTTTTT. This codes for CSARGQGRDDTGELFF.

This clonotype occurred a few times. This rearrangement joins TRBV7-2 to TRBJ2-7; TRBD1 matches 7 bases. Germline CDR1 is SGHTA and CDR2 is FQGNSA. V lost 2 bases to trimming and J lost 1 base; unmatched junction nucleotides: 5. The CDR3 is 15 amino acids. Here the CDR3 reads CASSLTGVGSYEQYF. The DNA of the CDR3 is TGTGCCAGCAGCTTAACAGGGGTGGGGTCCTACGAGCAGTACTTC.

The V gene is TRBV12-3 or TRBV12-4, the J gene TRBJ1-6; 8 nucleotides align to TRBD1. CDR3 length equals 14 residues. J was trimmed by 7 bases and V by 5 bases; bases with no gene match: 4. The CDR3 loop is CASSARTGNSPLHF. DNA of the CDR3: TGTGCCAGCAGTGCTCGGACAGGGAATTCACCCCTCCACTTT.

This clonotype was recorded at least ten times. The J gene is TRBJ2-1, the V gene TRBV10-3, with 9 bases aligning to TRBD2. This CDR3 spans 17 amino acids. CDR1 and CDR2 (germline): ENHRY, SYGVKD. Losses at the gene ends were 7 bases for V and 4 bases for J; bases not matched to a gene: 14. CDR3 nucleotides: TGTGCCATCACTGTACAAGCGGGAGGTTCTTTTTACAATGAGCAGTTCTTC. Residues: CAITVQAGGSFYNEQFF.

V is TRBV5-1 and J is TRBJ1-6; D is perhaps TRBD1 (5 bases). The V gene lost 4 bases and the J gene lost 5 bases, with 7 bases spanning the gap. Germline values: CDR1 SGHRS, CDR2 YFSETQ. The CDR3 spans 13 residues. The DNA for the CDR3 is TGCGCCAGCAGCGGAGGGGATAATTCACCCCTCCACTTT. Residues: CASSGGDNSPLHF. Looking up the rest from reference TRBV5-1 and TRBJ1-6 gives the full variable domain: KAGVTQTPRYLIKTRGQQVTLSCSPISGHRSVSWYQQTPGQGLQFLFEYFSETQRNKGNFPGRFSGRQFSNSRSEMNVSTLELGDSALYLCASSGGDNSPLHFGNGTRLTVT.

V gene TRBV7-2 combines with J gene TRBJ2-6; D gene ambiguous. Germline values: CDR1 SGHTA, CDR2 FQGNSA. Trimming removed 2 bases at V and 4 bases at J, with 12 bases between. This CDR3 comprises 16 residues. The CDR3 nucleotides read TGTGCCAGCAGCTTAACCCACCCGGCAGGGGCCAACGTCCTGACTTTC. It translates to CASSLTHPAGANVLTF.

The sample holds many counts of this clonotype. V is TRBV5-1 and J is TRBJ2-7, with 9 bases matching TRBD1. J was trimmed by 3 bases and V by 6 bases; bases with no gene match: 7. This CDR3 comprises 14 residues. Per germline, CDR1 SGHRS and CDR2 YFSETQ. In DNA form, the CDR3 reads TGCGCCAGCACCGAGGGACAGGGCAACTACGAGCAGTACTTC. This gives the protein CASTEGQGNYEQYF.

This clonotype was seen repeatedly, ten times or more. This chain joins TRBV6-5 and TRBJ2-3; D uncertain. The ends were cut back, 6 bases at V and 4 bases at J, with 5 bases in the middle. This CDR3 has 11 residues. Germline CDR1 and CDR2: MNHEY and SVGAGI. CDR3 in DNA: TGTGCCAGCAGCAAATCAGATACGCAGTATTTT. Translated, it gives CASSKSDTQYF.